Each of the 3 T cell receptor beta chains below was sequenced from the same sample in a study of blood T cells in healthy people across ages. Using a J-beta primer mix together with a sample-barcoded 5' primer, a second PCR was run for roughly 7 to 11 cycles. TCRdb analysed the 5' RACE reads with MiXCR anew, one entry per CDR3 protein. In the table there are about a million distinct CDR3 sequences, 35% to 40% of which are singletons. Sequenced input: blood. The receptors come from a man between 18 and 29 years old in good health.

The chain joins TRBV12-5 to TRBJ1-1; D call uncertain. The CDR3 loop spans 14 amino acids. V lost 3 bases to trimming and J lost 3 bases, with 11 bases between them. Germline lookup yields CDR1 LGHNT and CDR2 FRNRAP. CDR3 sequence reads: CASGFRTVDTEAFF. For the CDR3, the DNA is TGTGCTAGTGGTTTTCGGACCGTGGACACTGAAGCTTTCTTT.

This chain connects TRBV27 to TRBJ1-5, with a possible D match to TRBD1 (5 bases). The V gene's germline CDR1 is MNHEY and CDR2 SMNVEV (reference sequence). The CDR3 runs 14 residues. The V gene lost 4 bases and the J gene lost 7 bases, with 14 bases spanning the gap. The chain's CDR3 is CASSWGRDYQPQHF. The CDR3 DNA reads as TGTGCCAGCAGTTGGGGGAGGGATTACCAGCCCCAGCATTTT.

This rearrangement joins TRBV4-1 to TRBJ2-3; 7 positions agree with TRBD1. V was pared by 0 bases and J by 4 bases, with 7 bases of the junction left unmatched. CDR1 MGHRA and CDR2 YSYEKL come from the germline V gene. This CDR3 has 16 amino acids. The CDR3 DNA sequence: TGCGCCAGCAGCCAAGAGGTGGGGGACAGATCAGATACGCAGTATTTT. Protein sequence: CASSQEVGDRSDTQYF.